This is a list of T cell receptor beta chains from one sample in a study of T cell repertoires in cytomegalovirus infection. A single record per CDR3 protein comes from TCRdb applying MiXCR to the reads. Counted here are 300,000 to 400,000 distinct CDR3 sequences, roughly 29% occurring once; the ten biggest clones make up approximately 20%. No antigens are known for them. The starting material was cultured PBMCs, obtained from culture after CMV antigen stimulation. The source is a human donor in good health (CMV status not recorded). Some clones in this sample may be carry-over from other donors' samples. The conserved cysteine and the conserved F or W are not part of the CDR3 here. Not all rows give a size; the values are once, few, many and, for expanded clones, a class.

size: few; V: TRBV28; length: 13; J: TRBJ1-4; CDR3: ASSFPAGGYEKLF
size: many; V: TRBV11-2; length: 14; J: TRBJ2-3; CDR3: ASSLLYSGYTDTQY
size: few; V: TRBV7-9; length: 11; J: TRBJ1-2; CDR3: ASSEGQGDGYT
size: .; V: TRBV5-1; length: 12; J: TRBJ1-1; CDR3: ASSTGQGNTEAF
size: .; V: TRBV19; length: 14; J: TRBJ1-1; CDR3: ASSMSHRSAVTEAF
size: .; V: TRBV6-9; length: 9; J: TRBJ2-7; CDR3: ASSYGAGQY
size: few; V: TRBV6-6; length: 14; J: TRBJ1-5; CDR3: ASSHGGTRSNQPQH
size: few; V: TRBV10-3; length: 13; J: TRBJ2-1; CDR3: AISDAGGIRDEQF
size: .; V: TRBV10-3; length: 12; J: TRBJ1-1; CDR3: AISGDRGQAEAF
size: few; V: TRBV4-1; length: 16; J: TRBJ2-6; CDR3: ASSQVEGRQIGANVLT
size: .; V: TRBV6-2/TRBV6-3; length: 11; J: TRBJ1-1; CDR3: ASSSGEGQRAF
size: .; V: TRBV7-2; length: 11; J: TRBJ2-5; CDR3: ASSLAFRETQY
size: many; V: TRBV7-6; length: 12; J: TRBJ2-5; CDR3: ASSLGSWGETQY
size: few; V: TRBV20-1; length: 13; J: TRBJ1-5; CDR3: SARDNKGRGQPQH
size: .; V: TRBV6-2/TRBV6-3; length: 11; J: TRBJ1-1; CDR3: ASSDRRNTEAF
size: few; V: TRBV7-3; length: 12; J: TRBJ2-2; CDR3: ASSFAPNTGELF
size: .; V: TRBV11-2; length: 11; J: TRBJ1-2; CDR3: ASSLDLWYGYT
size: .; V: TRBV12-3/TRBV12-4; length: 14; J: TRBJ2-2; CDR3: ASSPPSGANTGELF
size: .; V: TRBV4-2; length: 16; J: TRBJ2-1; CDR3: ASSQELRPLDGHNEQF
size: few; V: TRBV19; length: 11; J: TRBJ1-6; CDR3: ASSAQGASPLH
size: once; V: TRBV20-1; length: 12; J: TRBJ2-1; CDR3: SARDGTTSNEQF
size: .; V: TRBV28; length: 15; J: TRBJ2-7; CDR3: ASRGPGRDPDPYEQY
size: .; V: TRBV19; length: 15; J: TRBJ1-5; CDR3: ASSPIPPRASNQPQH
size: few; V: TRBV2; length: 12; J: TRBJ1-5; CDR3: ASSPRTAREPQH
size: few; V: TRBV5-4; length: 18; J: TRBJ2-3; CDR3: ASSSRRTSGVLYNTDTQY
size: few; V: TRBV6-1; length: 13; J: TRBJ1-2; CDR3: ASSVSTGEWNGYT
size: few; V: TRBV20-1; length: 14; J: TRBJ2-7; CDR3: SAREPGLAASYEQY
size: .; V: TRBV11-3; length: 11; J: TRBJ2-7; CDR3: ASSLKGFHEQY
size: .; V: TRBV12-3/TRBV12-4; length: 12; J: TRBJ2-7; CDR3: ASSSWTGPFEQY
size: few; V: TRBV6-5; length: 17; J: TRBJ2-6; CDR3: ASSYPTGKGPSGANVLT
size: few; V: TRBV20-1; length: 11; J: TRBJ2-1; CDR3: SARLAKNYEQF
size: few; V: TRBV12-3/TRBV12-4; length: 12; J: TRBJ2-7; CDR3: ASRATSGPYEQY
size: .; V: TRBV7-4; length: 11; J: TRBJ1-4; CDR3: ASSLGVEEKLF
size: .; V: TRBV7-2; length: 16; J: TRBJ1-2; CDR3: ASSPERTGLRANYGYT
size: .; V: TRBV7-9; length: 17; J: TRBJ2-2; CDR3: ASSLSSLKLAPNTGELF
size: .; V: TRBV12-3/TRBV12-4; length: 12; J: TRBJ1-5; CDR3: ASSLREGAQPQH
size: few; V: TRBV20-1; length: 10; J: TRBJ2-7; CDR3: SARLDQYEQY
size: once; V: TRBV18; length: 13; J: TRBJ2-5; CDR3: ASSRQGPLKETQY
size: .; V: TRBV6-5; length: 10; J: TRBJ2-7; CDR3: ASSYPGGEQY
size: few; V: TRBV27; length: 12; J: TRBJ2-3; CDR3: ASRGIRRTDTQY
size: .; V: TRBV30; length: 10; J: TRBJ2-7; CDR3: AWSGLAYEQY
size: .; V: TRBV4-2; length: 14; J: TRBJ2-3; CDR3: ASSPDGWGRGDTQY
size: many; V: TRBV7-8; length: 12; J: TRBJ2-1; CDR3: ASSLDRFDNEQF
size: many; V: TRBV7-2; length: 15; J: TRBJ1-2; CDR3: ASSLASARGQQSGYT
size: few; V: TRBV11-3; length: 14; J: TRBJ2-1; CDR3: ASSLRLVRAYNEQS
size: .; V: TRBV24-1; length: 12; J: TRBJ2-1; CDR3: ATSDLRQGVEQF
size: few; V: TRBV20-1; length: 11; J: TRBJ1-6; CDR3: SARERDSSPLH
size: .; V: TRBV6-5; length: 13; J: TRBJ1-1; CDR3: ASSRGARGGTEAF
size: .; V: TRBV5-1; length: 10; J: TRBJ1-2; CDR3: ASSLERAGYT
size: few; V: TRBV12-3/TRBV12-4; length: 13; J: TRBJ2-1; CDR3: ASSFGTSGSDEQF
size: .; V: TRBV19; length: 12; J: TRBJ1-2; CDR3: ASRSDRAPYGYT
size: .; V: TRBV12-3/TRBV12-4; length: 10; J: TRBJ1-1; CDR3: ASSLQGIEAF
size: few; V: TRBV10-2; length: 11; J: TRBJ2-7; CDR3: ASSEPGPYEQY
size: .; V: TRBV14; length: 15; J: TRBJ2-4; CDR3: ASSQGGLAGVGNIQY
size: few; V: TRBV4-1; length: 15; J: TRBJ2-7; CDR3: ASSQGGQGTPGYEQY
size: .; V: TRBV7-9; length: 14; J: TRBJ2-5; CDR3: ASRTGTGGRQETQY
size: .; V: TRBV20-1; length: 12; J: TRBJ2-7; CDR3: SARGRLAHYEQY
size: .; V: TRBV6-6; length: 13; J: TRBJ1-2; CDR3: ASSRQGKKNYGYT